This T cell receptor (beta chain) originates from a study of blood T cell repertoires in COVID-19 (dated by TCRdb to about 2020). For the study in its entirety: Samples covering the acute and convalescent phases of COVID-19 were provided by collaborators in the United States, Italy and Spain. Where HLA class I and class II types were available, the types were taken from metadata supplied by the sample provider, not from assay-based typing. The dataset comprised deeply sampled blood TCRbeta repertoires from subjects exposed to, actively infected with, or recovered from COVID-19. The repertoires were released in a freely available public database meant as a resource for research on the immune response to SARS-CoV-2. Sample metadata almost always included a de-identified subject ID, COVID-19 status, age in years and sex. The material from the prospective study consisted of cDNA or gDNA derived from T cells, B-cell-depleted T cells, or PBMCs. Samples came from the ongoing ImmuneRACE study (first 160 participants) plus 1,254 subjects from 6 global collaborators. The study at large found these results: The quantity of clinical and demographic metadata differed by source and by participant and was supplied without curation.

Concerning this clone: Which antigen it targets is not known. Per-base qualities were not stored, and no clone one base away is much larger.

Collaborating institutions collected whole blood in K2EDTA tubes following their own protocols. For TCRbeta analysis, collaborators shipped samples in one of three forms: frozen whole blood, isolated PBMCs, or DNA extracted from either of those sample types. TCRbeta CDR3 regions were amplified from genomic DNA by means of the immunoSEQ Assay, a bias-controlled multiplex PCR. In the paper's pipeline: Within the assay, amplification of reference gene primers was used to estimate how many nucleated cells each sample contained. To quantify the absolute abundance of each unique TCRbeta CDR3 rearrangement, sequence reads were collapsed and filtered. For each sample, productive Simpson clonality was calculated as the square root of Simpson's diversity index over productive rearrangements. Drawn from immuneACCESS, this table holds only the in-frame rearrangements with V and J called that TCRdb kept. Clones are partly lost; checked studies trace under half to an unresolved V gene and leave the rest unexplained. That table supplies the V and J calls and clone size; D and trimming were determined from the DNA. A total of 90,000 to 120,000 clones appear in this sample, 89% of them only once. The ten largest clones take up under 5.5% of the sample.

The TCR comes from a man aged 35 to 55 with active or convalescent COVID-19. The material sequenced was peripheral blood.

DNA sequence: TGTGCCAGCAGCGTAGGGTCGGGAGGAACAGATACGCAGTATTTT. Its product reads: CASSVGSGGTDTQYF. The V and J genes are TRBV9 and TRBJ2-3, with TRBD2 matching 7 junction bases. As encoded in the germline V gene, CDR1 is SGDLS while CDR2 is YYNGEE. V lost 0 bases and J lost 3 bases, and the count of bases not matched to a germline gene is 4. The CDR3 has 15 amino acids, counting the end cysteine and phenylalanine. Just CDR3 DNA is preserved here, 45 bases in frame from base 1.